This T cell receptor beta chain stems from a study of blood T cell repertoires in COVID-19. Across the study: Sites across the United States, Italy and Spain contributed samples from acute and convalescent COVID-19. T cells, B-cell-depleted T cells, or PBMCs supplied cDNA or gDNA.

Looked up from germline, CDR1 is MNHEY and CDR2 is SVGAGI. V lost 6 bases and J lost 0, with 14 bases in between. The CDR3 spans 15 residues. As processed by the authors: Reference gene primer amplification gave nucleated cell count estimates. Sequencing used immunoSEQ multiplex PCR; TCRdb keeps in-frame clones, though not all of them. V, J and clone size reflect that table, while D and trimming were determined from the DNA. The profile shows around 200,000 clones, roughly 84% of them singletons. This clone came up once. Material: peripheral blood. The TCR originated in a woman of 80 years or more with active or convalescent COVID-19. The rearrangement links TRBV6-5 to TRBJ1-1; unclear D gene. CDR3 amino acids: CASRIEAFMNTEAFF. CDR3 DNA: TGTGCCAGCAGGATCGAAGCCTTCATGAACACTGAAGCTTTCTTT.